Presented here are 10 T cell receptor beta chains from one specimen sequenced in a study of T-cell memory formation after mild COVID-19. TCRdb reprocessed the 5' RACE reads with MiXCR, giving one entry per CDR3 protein. The sample lists approximately 350,000 distinct CDR3 sequences, approximately 13% seen once, with about a fifth in the top ten. The sequencing sample was made of PBMCs or a T cell subset sorted from them (not recorded which). The receptor set was obtained from a man aged 18 to 35 who had mild COVID-19 (a few samples of this study predate the infection). Cell type and time point are not known.

This clonotype was seen a handful of times. The chain joins TRBV6-2 or TRBV6-3 to TRBJ2-3; D gene uncertain. Germline V gene data show CDR1 as MNHEY and CDR2 as SVGEGT. This CDR3 comprises 14 residues. The germline V and J ends were trimmed by 5 bases and 2 bases, with 11 bases remaining between them. The CDR3 sequence is CASSQRRITDTQYF. For the CDR3, the DNA is TGTGCCAGCAGTCAAAGGCGCATCACAGATACGCAGTATTTT.

This clonotype was seen a handful of times. This chain uses TRBV7-8 with TRBJ2-2; 7 bases are a match to TRBD1. This CDR3 region has 13 residues. Germline V CDR1 and CDR2: SGHVS, FQNEAQ. V lost 5 bases and J lost 7; bases outside the gene matches: 4. CDR3 amino acids: CASSPGGNGELFF. CDR3 nucleotides: TGTGCCAGCAGCCCAGGGGGTAACGGGGAGCTGTTTTTT.

J is TRBJ1-2 and V is TRBV29-1; D unresolved. The V end lost 3 bases, the J end lost 3 bases, and 5 bases lay between the germline ends. This CDR3 has 11 residues. Germline-derived CDR1 and CDR2 are SQVTM and ANQGSEA. The CDR3 DNA follows: TGCAGCGTTGAGGAGGACTATGGCTACACCTTC. It codes for CSVEEDYGYTF.

The genes are TRBV27 and TRBJ1-2; a possible D gene is TRBD1 (5 bases). Germline V gives CDR1 MNHEY, CDR2 SMNVEV (reference sequence). Trimming shortened V by 2 bases and J by 8 bases, and 12 bases separated the two germline ends. This CDR3 has 13 amino acids. Here the CDR3 DNA reads TGTGCCAGCAGTTTAAGGATAGGGGTCGGCTACACCTTC. The encoded protein is CASSLRIGVGYTF.

A few counts support this clonotype. The chain has TRBV5-1 and TRBJ1-2; D might be TRBD1 (5 bases). Germline V gene lookup returns CDR1 SGHRS and CDR2 YFSETQ. Trimming stripped 2 bases from V and 7 bases from J, with 9 bases between. The CDR3 runs to 12 residues. The CDR3 coding sequence is TGCGCCAGCAGCTTCACAGGTCTTGGCTACACCTTC. Protein: CASSFTGLGYTF.

The chain links TRBV29-1 to TRBJ1-2; 9 nucleotides align to TRBD1. The CDR3 loop spans 12 amino acids. Germline CDR1 and CDR2: SQVTM and ANQGSEA. The J segment lost 7 bases and the V segment lost 5 bases, leaving 5 bases of the junction unmatched. CDR3 coding DNA: TGCAGCGTTAGACAGGGGGGCTCTGGCTACACCTTC. It yields the protein CSVRQGGSGYTF. Full variable domain (remainder filled in from reference TRBV29-1 and TRBJ1-2): SAVISQKPSRDICQRGTSLTIQCQVDSQVTMMFWYRQQPGQSLTLIATANQGSEATYESGFVIDKFPISRPNLTFSTLTVSNMSPEDSSIYLCSVRQGGSGYTFGSGTRLTVV.

This clonotype appeared many times. The J gene is TRBJ1-6, the V gene TRBV4-1; D is perhaps TRBD1 (6 bases). The CDR3 is made up of 16 amino acids. Germline V gene sequence: CDR1 MGHRA, CDR2 YSYEKL. V was clipped by 1 base and J by 5 bases, with 12 bases between them. This CDR3 is CASSQGRTADNSPLHF. The CDR3 nucleotides are TGCGCCAGCAGCCAAGGCCGGACAGCCGATAATTCACCCCTCCACTTT.

The V gene is TRBV9, the J gene TRBJ1-1; 10 nucleotides align to TRBD1. V lost 0 bases, J lost 8 bases, and 4 bases stayed unmatched. CDR3 length: 14 amino acids. Germline CDR1 is SGDLS and CDR2 is YYNGEE. CDR3 nucleotide sequence: TGTGCCAGCAGCGTAGATGGACAGGGGGTCGAAGCTTTCTTT. Amino acid sequence: CASSVDGQGVEAFF. The variable domain in full, completed from reference TRBV9 and TRBJ1-1, reads DSGVTQTPKHLITATGQRVTLRCSPRSGDLSVYWYQQSLDQGLQFLIQYYNGEERAKGNILERFSAQQFPDLHSELNLSSLELGDSALYFCASSVDGQGVEAFFGQGTRLTVV.

This clonotype has more than one count but fewer than ten. The chain joins TRBV19 to TRBJ2-3; D might be TRBD1 or TRBD2, each matching 5 bases. The V and J ends lost 5 bases and 0 bases respectively, with 6 bases between them. CDR3 length: 13 residues. CDR1 and CDR2 (germline): LNHDA, SQIVND (reference sequence). The CDR3 DNA is TGTGCCAGTAGTTGGGGGAGCACAGATACGCAGTATTTT. This encodes CASSWGSTDTQYF.

This clonotype was recorded a few times. This chain links TRBV5-5 with TRBJ2-3, with 7 bases fitting TRBD2. Germline CDR1 and CDR2: SGHKS and YYEKEE (reference sequence). The trim removed 0 bases at V and 4 bases at J, leaving 17 bases unmatched. This CDR3 region has 19 residues. The chain's CDR3 is CASSLGRDPLAGWADTQYF. The CDR3 DNA follows: TGTGCCAGCAGCTTGGGACGGGACCCCTTAGCGGGTTGGGCAGATACGCAGTATTTT.